This T cell receptor (beta chain) was recovered during a study of cytomegalovirus exposure and HLA in healthy donors (dated by TCRdb to 2016 to 2017). Study-level background: An earlier analysis of approximately 640 of the donors reported more than 250 Gb of sequence data and 117 million unique TCR beta sequences from some 180 million T cells. An early release covering roughly 600 HLA-typed donors comprised 300 to 350 gigabases of sequencing data and around 80 million unique TCR sequences. Of the roughly 430 genotyped donors, 65% to 90% fell in the genetic ancestry cluster associated with self-reported Caucasian donors. The study aimed to test whether cataloging public T cell receptors could reveal signatures of past pathogen exposure. The study profiled the T cell repertoires of more than 500 subjects by immunosequencing and related them to cytomegalovirus serostatus. Besides the first cohort of approximately 670 subjects, a separate validation cohort made up of about 120 different subjects was used. High-throughput TCR immunosequencing, statistical association of individual TCRs with disease status, and machine learning were combined to predict cytomegalovirus infection status. A later analysis re-analyzed previously published TCR beta repertoires from several hundred donors and added high-resolution HLA genotyping to study TCR occurrence patterns. In the later analysis, no new phenotypic data were used to find candidate immune exposures; instead, reliance was placed on TCR beta sequences and their occurrence across donors. To decide whether each TCR beta V gene segment behaved as functional or pseudogenic, an earlier analysis of approximately 590 of the donors relied on high-throughput TCR beta sequencing. Donor age, sex, ethnicity and CMV serostatus were compiled alongside the repertoire data. In a later genetic analysis, genome-wide SNP genotypes for about 65% of the roughly 700 donors were used, and that subset was treated as a discovery cohort. All discovery cohort repertoires had been generated on a single sequencing platform. Class I and class II HLA loci were covered by the typing at four-digit resolution. The number of typed donors differed by locus: about 620-640 for A, B, C, DRB1 and DQB1; some 500 for DQA1; approximately 600 for DPA1; and 450 to 480 for DPB1. Because of strong linkage in the cohort, five DR-DQ haplotypes were treated as single units for association and clustering. Among a few hundred genotyped donors of the cohort, an average of approximately 250,000 unique TCR beta nucleotide sequences were sequenced per donor, around 20% of them non-productive. Here is what the overall study found, with its caveats: Assigning TCR associations to individual alleles was difficult when HLA alleles, especially DR and DQ, strongly co-occurred. The cohort was sequenced for TCR beta chains only, and without alpha or paired-chain data the features that could be detected were limited. The only immune exposure information available for the cohort was CMV serostatus. Some IMGT-functional V segments, including TRBV6-2 and TRBV6-3, could not be told apart with the 87-base-pair reads, so those segments were excluded. A further reported finding was that TCR beta sequences accurately predicted the HLA-A and HLA-B alleles for most subjects in the first cohort. In a later analysis, more than 15,000 TCR beta sequences were associated with specific HLA alleles at a false discovery rate of 0.05. A cluster of highly shared sequence variants was judged likely to represent a technical artifact of the sequencing pipeline. The presence/absence analyses assumed that sequencing depth was roughly uniform across donors, and that assumption may not be true. A later analysis found that HLA-associated TCR beta chains were more clonally expanded and had lower generation probabilities than equally common non-associated chains. While some public TCRs were present in many individuals, most TCR sequences turned up only very rarely across donors. Because counts were too low, roughly 16 rarely observed V segments, including chromosome 9 orphons, were left out of the earlier analysis of 587 of the donors. An earlier analysis of around 540 of the donors showed that most TCR beta V segments appeared in productive rearrangements either about 87% or about 30% of the time, which broadly matched IMGT annotations. In a later analysis, several top co-occurrence clusters were reported to appear linked to parvovirus B19, influenza, CMV and Epstein-Barr virus. The study gave a list of 150 to 200 TCR beta chains associated with cytomegalovirus. In vitro tests confirmed that a few of the cytomegalovirus-associated TCR beta chains recognize cytomegalovirus antigens. In both the original and validation cohorts, the classifier was reported to diagnose cytomegalovirus status with high specificity and sensitivity. Linkage disequilibrium might explain the correlated functional status among segregating V segments, but an unknown experimental factor could not be ruled out. According to a later analysis, TCR association rates differed among HLA loci, with DRB1 alleles showing the most associated TCRs and HLA-C alleles showing the fewest. An association between a missense DCLRE1C variant and V-gene and J-gene trimming of TCR beta chains was found in a later genetic analysis and replicated in an independent cohort. In a later analysis, most CMV-associated TCR beta chains were found to appear HLA-restricted, with HLA associations seemingly driven largely by CMV exposure. It was suggested by the authors that the approach could potentially be generalized to other disease states and immunological phenotypes. HLA typing was unavailable for some donors at each locus, so association tests used only the typed subset. In a later genetic analysis, fewer N-insertions in productive TCRs were reported among donors in an Asian-associated ancestry cluster than the approximately 630-donor mean.

This clone was observed a single time. It lacks a known antigen. No base quality information exists; no much larger clone differs at one position. To prepare the library, the immunoSEQ multiplex PCR assay was applied. For the multiplex PCR, a mixture combining 60 forward primers for TCR Vbeta segments and 13 reverse primers for TCR Jbeta segments was used. Amplification of the CDR3 region of rearranged TCR beta genes was performed with a multiplex PCR assay on genomic DNA. The Illumina HiSeq System was used to sequence the amplified TCR beta libraries as 87-base-pair reads. The published analysis was carried out like this. A later analysis counted around 72 million unique TCR beta chains across the 500 to 850 repertoires, and 10 million to 12 million of these chains were shared by at least two donors. Raw reads were error-corrected and collapsed into unique sequences with a nearest-neighbor algorithm that merged closely related sequences to remove PCR and sequencing errors. To assign V, D and J gene segments, CDR3 sequences were aligned to IMGT reference sequences. Each retained sequence needed at least a six-nucleotide match to both a V gene segment and a J gene segment. Rearrangements were classified as productive when the CDR3 lacked stop codons and remained in frame with V and J, and all other rearrangements were classified as non-productive. Following IMGT convention, CDR3 was defined as the stretch from the second conserved V-encoded cysteine to the conserved J-encoded phenylalanine. The earlier analysis of 587 of the donors excluded sequences that lacked an unambiguous match to a single V gene segment. In an earlier analysis of approximately 590 of the donors, V segments were called functional above 56.7% productive rearrangements and were called segregating when the between-donor standard deviation exceeded 5%. A statistical classification framework was developed to diagnose cytomegalovirus status using the catalog of TCR beta chain sequences. V and J gene assignment, in a later analysis, came from comparing TCR nucleotide sequences with IMGT/GENE-DB human TR gene sequences. The TCRdist pipeline was used in a later analysis to assign CDR3 sequences and most-parsimonious VDJ recombination scenarios. In a later analysis, each TCR beta chain was defined by its CDR3 amino acid sequence together with its V-gene family, and reads without a unique V-gene family were excluded. A later analysis removed 592 highly shared, low-generation-probability nucleotide sequences to deal with suspected cross-contamination and a sequencing artifact. A later analysis calculated a clonal expansion index for each public chain from normalized within-repertoire ranks of inferred template counts. In a later analysis, generation probabilities were computed using a VDJ recombination model fitted to out-of-frame rearrangements, and the results were checked against IGoR. In a later analysis, TCR-TCR, TCR-HLA and TCR-CMV co-occurrence was scored with hypergeometric tests, and a repertoire-size bias correction was applied to TCR pairs. To estimate false discovery rates, a later analysis permuted the HLA or CMV assignments 20 times. In a later analysis, co-occurring TCRs were grouped using DBSCAN, and TCRdist sequence similarity was added for clustering within HLA-allele-positive subsets. For co-occurrence clustering, repertoires with fewer than 30,000 or more than 120,000 public chains were excluded, along with about five repertoires with anomalous nucleotide sharing. Held by TCRdb, this immuneACCESS table contains in-frame sequences only and omits some clones. Under half of the omission traces to an unresolved V gene where checked; the cause of the rest is unknown. V, J and clone size are taken as reported in that table, and D and trimming were inferred from the DNA itself. Here the sample has about 100,000 clones; about 80% occur a single time. Jointly, the top ten make up 7.8% of the sample.

The CDR3 starts with the cysteine, ends with the phenylalanine, and has 15 residues. Solely the CDR3 DNA is kept, with 45 bases framed from the first base. V drops 3 bases and J drops 7 bases, leaving 19 bases in between. From a lookup of the germline V gene (reference sequence), CDR1 and CDR2 are MNHEY and SMNVEV. The cohort was made up of 500 to 850 healthy bone marrow donors. At the time of sampling, every cohort member was nominally healthy, though immune exposures that went unrecorded were likely present. The donor tested CMV seronegative, placing the donor among the 300 to 450 seronegative members of the cohort. A peripheral blood sample was provided by each donor, and peripheral blood mononuclear cells were used for TCR beta sequencing. Genomic DNA extraction from the blood cell samples was performed with the Qiagen DNeasy Blood Extraction Kit.

This sequence uses TRBV27 and TRBJ2-7; the D gene is perhaps TRBD2, on 6 matching bases. The receptor was isolated from a man aged 25-45 years in good health and CMV-seronegative. Sequencing was done on a sample of PBMCs. The bases are TGTGCCAGCAGTTTTAAGGGGCCCCTCGGGAGAGAGCAGTACTTC. It is translated as CASSFKGPLGREQYF.